This TCR beta chain was identified in a study of T cells after yellow fever vaccination. Study conclusions and caveats: Most clones from primary vaccination resurfaced after the booster (about 96% CD4, approximately 87% CD8).

V shed 2 bases and J 6 bases; nucleotides not matched to a gene: 2. The CDR3 is made up of 13 amino acids. CDR1 and CDR2 from the germline V gene are SGHRS and YFSETQ. Universal primer sites and UMIs were introduced during 5'RACE template-switching synthesis of TCR cDNA. TCRdb re-called the 5' RACE reads through MiXCR, storing one row per CDR3 protein. Of about 200,000 distinct CDR3 sequences listed, 2.5% to 3.5% are singletons. On this clonotype itself: Antigen: not known.

This receptor was obtained from a man aged 18 to 29 who received the YFV17D yellow fever vaccine. Sequencing used CD4+ T cells sorted from PBMCs, obtained 10 days after the yellow fever booster vaccination. The chain is built from TRBV5-1 and TRBJ2-1, with 7 bases lining up with TRBD2. For the CDR3, the DNA is TGCGCCAGCAGCTTTGGGACTATCAATGAGCAGTTCTTC. Protein product: CASSFGTINEQFF.